Described below is a single T cell receptor (beta chain) sequence and its context. Its antigen is still unknown. This CDR3 is 14 amino acids long. From germline, CDR1 is KGHSH and CDR2 LQKENI. The ends were cut back, 3 bases at V and 8 bases at J, with 16 bases in the middle. These data come from a study of cytomegalovirus exposure and HLA in healthy donors. Study-wide points: The authors judged a highly shared variant cluster likely a sequencing artifact. CMV serostatus alone was available as immune exposure information.

PCR was performed using 60 Vbeta and 13 Jbeta primers. Assay used: immunoSEQ multiplex PCR; TCRdb lists only in-frame clones, some missing. Of about 230,000 clones in the sample, around 89% were seen once. This sequence joins TRBV18 and TRBJ1-1, with D unresolved. The receptor's source is a woman younger than 35 in good health and CMV-seronegative. The sequenced sample consisted of PBMCs. CDR3 in DNA: TGTGCCAGCTCACCCGGACCCGGCCGACTAGAAGCTTTCTTT. This gives the protein CASSPGPGRLEAFF.